Below, 22 T cell receptor beta chains from the same sample are listed, as sequenced in a study of beta chain features in type 1 diabetes. All of the isolated RNA was reverse transcribed, so expressed TCRB transcripts were sequenced. Produced via immunoSEQ multiplex PCR; TCRdb's table is partial and in-frame only. The sample shows some 270,000 clones, roughly 13% of them seen only once. The specimen sequenced was naive CD4+ T cells from blood. These TCRs come from a woman aged 40 to 50 in good health.

This clone was counted between two and nine times. This chain joins TRBV5-1 and TRBJ2-7; 9 bases are a match to TRBD1. In germline, CDR1 is SGHRS, CDR2 YFSETQ. Trimming took 2 bases from V and 5 from J; bases not matched to a gene: 8. This CDR3 is 15 amino acids long. The CDR3 protein is CASSFRDREKDEQYF. CDR3 bases: TGCGCCAGCAGCTTCCGGGACAGGGAAAAAGACGAGCAGTACTTC. The complete variable domain, with remaining parts taken from reference TRBV5-1 and TRBJ2-7, reads KAGVTQTPRYLIKTRGQQVTLSCSPISGHRSVSWYQQTPGQGLQFLFEYFSETQRNKGNFPGRFSGRQFSNSRSEMNVSTLELGDSALYLCASSFRDREKDEQYFGPGTRLTVT.

J is TRBJ2-6 and V is TRBV19, with unresolved D. Germline V lookup: CDR1 LNHDA, CDR2 SQIVND (reference sequence). The CDR3 runs 16 residues. The V and J ends lost 3 bases and 0 bases respectively, with 9 bases between them. CDR3 nucleotides: TGTGCCAGTAGTATCTTAACAGTCTCTGGGGCCAACGTCCTGACTTTC. It codes for CASSILTVSGANVLTF.

This clone was recorded a few times. The chain joins TRBV5-4 to TRBJ1-4; TRBD1 is a possible D gene (5 bases). V was pared by 2 bases and J by 7 bases, with 9 bases between. The CDR3 contains 13 residues. Germline CDR1 reads SGHNT; CDR2 reads YYREEE (reference sequence). This CDR3 is CASSLGVTEKLFF. The CDR3 nucleotides are TGTGCCAGCAGCTTAGGGGTTACTGAAAAACTGTTTTTT. Drawing the rest from reference TRBV5-4 and TRBJ1-4, the complete variable domain is ETGVTQSPTHLIKTRGQQVTLRCSSQSGHNTVSWYQQALGQGPQFIFQYYREEENGRGNFPPRFSGLQFPNYSSELNVNALELDDSALYLCASSLGVTEKLFFGSGTQLSVL.

This clone came up a few times. The chain carries TRBV7-2 and TRBJ1-1, with a possible D match to TRBD1 (5 bases). The CDR3 totals 15 residues. Per the germline V gene, CDR1 is SGHTA and CDR2 is FQGNSA. The V end lost 5 bases, the J end lost 1 base, and 14 bases lay between the germline ends. The CDR3 protein is CASSQRTLANTEAFF. Here the CDR3 DNA reads TGTGCCAGCAGCCAACGGACATTAGCGAACACTGAAGCTTTCTTT.

This clone was found a few times. J is TRBJ2-7 and V is TRBV4-1; 7 nucleotides align to TRBD1. The V segment lost 3 bases and the J segment 1 base; nucleotides outside the gene matches: 9. Germline V gene lookup returns CDR1 MGHRA and CDR2 YSYEKL. CDR3 size: 16 residues. This chain's CDR3 is CASSHPTSGQSYEQYF. In DNA form, the CDR3 reads TGCGCCAGCAGCCATCCAACCTCGGGACAGTCCTACGAGCAGTACTTC.

This clone has only a few counts. CDR3 in DNA: TGTGCCAGCAGCCCACAGGGGGCTGGGCTGCCTGGGGCCAACGTCCTGACTTTC. This encodes CASSPQGAGLPGANVLTF. This chain uses TRBV7-9 with TRBJ2-6, with 9 bases that match TRBD1. The CDR3 sequence is 18 residues long. The germline gives CDR1 SEHNR, CDR2 FQNEAQ (reference sequence). Trimming cost V 5 bases and J 2 bases; bases outside gene matches: 10.

The rearrangement uses TRBV2 and TRBJ2-5; D gene unclear. CDR3 length equals 13 residues. Between the trimmed V and J ends, which lost 5 bases and 2 bases, there was a span of 9 bases. The germline gives CDR1 SNHLY, CDR2 FYNNEI. Written as DNA, the CDR3 is TGTGCCAGCAGTCGTGGGCGACAAGAGACCCAGTACTTC. Its translation is CASSRGRQETQYF.

The chain uses TRBV6-1 and TRBJ2-7, with D possibly being TRBD1 (6 bases). This CDR3 comprises 16 residues. Trimming took off 2 bases at V and 9 bases at J, with 23 bases between the two ends. Germline assignment: CDR1 MNHNS and CDR2 SASEGT. CDR3 loop: CASSEPRGQNIGRQYF. The DNA for the CDR3 is TGTGCCAGCAGTGAACCCAGAGGACAGAATATAGGTCGGCAGTACTTC.

The chain links TRBV2 to TRBJ2-5, with D tentatively TRBD2 (6 bases). CDR3 length: 14 residues. With 2 bases removed from V and 2 bases from J, the gap between germline ends came to 9 bases. Per germline, CDR1 SNHLY and CDR2 FYNNEI. CDR3 loop: CASSEQTSQETQYF. The CDR3 DNA follows: TGTGCCAGCAGTGAACAGACTAGTCAAGAGACCCAGTACTTC.

V usage is TRBV16 and J usage is TRBJ2-1, with a weak D call TRBD1 (6 bases). CDR1 is KGHSY and CDR2 is FQNENV in the germline V gene. Between the trimmed V and J ends, which lost 5 bases and 0 bases, there was a span of 17 bases. CDR3 size: 17 residues. The DNA of the CDR3 is TGTGCCAGCAGCAGAAACAGGGTTGTGGGCTCCTACAATGAGCAGTTCTTC. Protein: CASSRNRVVGSYNEQFF.

This clone was counted between two and nine times. CDR3 sequence (DNA): TGTGCCAGCAGTGAAGCGAAGCTGAATCAGCCCCAGCATTTT. Translation gives CASSEAKLNQPQHF. The J gene is TRBJ1-5, the V gene TRBV2; no reliable D call. The CDR3 totals 14 residues. Trimming left V 0 bases short and J 4 bases short, with 7 bases between. From germline, CDR1 is SNHLY and CDR2 FYNNEI.

This clone was seen at least ten times. V and J are TRBV4-3 and TRBJ2-2; 10 bases agree with TRBD2. The germline V gene encodes CDR1 LGHNA and CDR2 YSLEER. The V gene end was trimmed by 0 bases and the J gene end by 0 bases; junction bases not matched to a gene: 7. The CDR3 length is 19 residues. The CDR3 DNA sequence: TGCGCCAGCAGCCAAGATCTACTAGCGGGGACCGCGAACACCGGGGAGCTGTTTTTT. Translation: CASSQDLLAGTANTGELFF.

This clone was observed a few times. The J gene is TRBJ2-3, the V gene TRBV2; perhaps TRBD2 as D (6 bases). Germline V lookup: CDR1 SNHLY, CDR2 FYNNEI. There are 15 residues in the CDR3. Trimming took off 8 bases at V and 0 bases at J, with 15 bases between the two ends. CDR3 coding DNA: TGTGCCAGCCCTGCGGCGGGGTCAAGCACAGATACGCAGTATTTT. This sequence encodes CASPAAGSSTDTQYF.

This clone was seen only a few times. The chain uses TRBV6-5 and TRBJ1-2; TRBD1 agrees at 7 bases. J gave up 4 bases and V 7 bases, and 6 bases lay outside the gene matches. CDR1 is MNHEY, CDR2 SVGAGI, per germline. The CDR3 contains 13 residues. The CDR3 coding sequence is TGTGCCAGCAACCCCCGACAGGGCTATGGCTACACCTTC. Protein: CASNPRQGYGYTF.

This clone was observed a handful of times. The rearrangement joins TRBV19 to TRBJ1-1; TRBD1 aligns across 10 bases. CDR3 length equals 15 residues. The germline V gene encodes CDR1 LNHDA and CDR2 SQIVND (reference sequence). V was clipped by 9 bases and J by 0 bases; unmatched bases: 7. Here the CDR3 reads CASGPGQGMNTEAFF. CDR3 bases: TGTGCCAGCGGGCCGGGACAGGGGATGAACACTGAAGCTTTCTTT.

This clone was observed a few times. The same CDR3 is also encoded by other DNA sequences in this sample. V usage is TRBV7-2 and J usage is TRBJ1-5; D unclear. CDR3 length: 14 amino acids. The germline CDR1 and CDR2 sequences are SGHTA and FQGNSA. Trimming pared 2 bases from V and 2 bases from J, leaving 7 bases between. CDR3 in amino acids: CASSLKGGNQPQHF. The CDR3 nucleotides are TGTGCCAGCAGCTTAAAGGGAGGCAATCAGCCCCAGCATTTT. Filled out from reference TRBV7-2 and TRBJ1-5, the complete variable domain reads GAGVSQSPSNKVTEKGKDVELRCDPISGHTALYWYRQSLGQGLEFLIYFQGNSAPDKSGLPSDRFSAERTGGSVSTLTIQRTQQEDSAVYLCASSLKGGNQPQHFGDGTRLSIL.

This clone showed up just a few times. This chain joins TRBV19 and TRBJ2-5; tentatively, D is TRBD2 (5 bases). From germline, CDR1 is LNHDA and CDR2 SQIVND (reference sequence). The CDR3 is 14 residues long. V was trimmed by 5 bases and J by 4 bases, leaving 14 bases between them. The CDR3 sequence is CASSQYRRRETQYF. The CDR3 region has the DNA TGTGCCAGTAGTCAGTATCGGAGGCGAGAGACCCAGTACTTC.

The rearrangement joins TRBV10-3 to TRBJ2-2; the D gene is possibly TRBD1 (5 bases). CDR1 and CDR2 (germline): ENHRY, SYGVKD. V lost 2 bases and J lost 1, with 8 bases in between. The CDR3 runs 15 residues. CDR3 amino acids: CAISETTGNTGELFF. The CDR3 DNA is TGTGCCATCAGTGAGACTACAGGGAACACCGGGGAGCTGTTTTTT.

V is TRBV5-4 and J is TRBJ1-2; D not resolved. V was trimmed by 6 bases and J by 5 bases, leaving 14 bases between them. This CDR3 spans 13 amino acids. The germline V gene encodes CDR1 SGHNT and CDR2 YYREEE (reference sequence). CDR3 nucleotide sequence: TGTGCCAGCACCCTGGGTCGGGTATATGGCTACACCTTC. It specifies CASTLGRVYGYTF.

The chain uses TRBV5-1 and TRBJ2-5; a possible D gene is TRBD2 (5 bases). Trimming pared 8 bases from V and 3 bases from J, leaving 14 bases between. CDR1 and CDR2 from the germline V gene are SGHRS and YFSETQ. The CDR3 spans 13 residues. CDR3 sequence reads: CASFLRGEETQYF. Written as DNA, the CDR3 is TGCGCCAGTTTCTTACGGGGAGAAGAGACCCAGTACTTC.

CDR3 loop: CAWTPRQENFEGWYSPLHF. As DNA, the CDR3 is TGTGCCTGGACCCCCAGACAGGAGAACTTTGAGGGATGGTATTCACCCCTCCACTTT. The V call is TRBV30, the J call TRBJ1-6, with D possibly being TRBD1 (6 bases). The length of the CDR3 is 19 residues. V shed 4 bases and J shed 8 bases, with 30 bases lying between them. The germline CDR1 and CDR2 sequences are GTSNPN and SVGIG (reference sequence).

The chain joins TRBV9 to TRBJ2-1, with TRBD2 as a possible D gene (5 bases). Germline lookup yields CDR1 SGDLS and CDR2 YYNGEE. Trimming removed 0 bases from V and 5 bases from J, with 15 bases in between. This CDR3 contains 16 residues. The CDR3 coding sequence is TGTGCCAGCAGCGTAGGGGGAGTCAAAAACGACAATGAGCAGTTCTTC. This gives the protein CASSVGGVKNDNEQFF.